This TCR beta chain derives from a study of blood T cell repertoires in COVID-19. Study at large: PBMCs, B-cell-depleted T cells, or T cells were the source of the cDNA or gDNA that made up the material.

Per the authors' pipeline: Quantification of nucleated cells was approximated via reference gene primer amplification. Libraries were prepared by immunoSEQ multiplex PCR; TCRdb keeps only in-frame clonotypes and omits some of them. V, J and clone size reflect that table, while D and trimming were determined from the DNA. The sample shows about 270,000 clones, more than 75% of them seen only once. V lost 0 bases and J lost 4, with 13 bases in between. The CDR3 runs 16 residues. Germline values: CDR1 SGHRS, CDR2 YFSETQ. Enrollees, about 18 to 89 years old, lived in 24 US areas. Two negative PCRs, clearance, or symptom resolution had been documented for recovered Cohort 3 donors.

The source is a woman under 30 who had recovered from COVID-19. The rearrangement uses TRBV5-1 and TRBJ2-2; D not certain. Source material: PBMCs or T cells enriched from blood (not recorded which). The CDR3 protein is CASSLAPTVTTGELFF. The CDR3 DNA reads TGCGCCAGCAGCTTGGCCCCTACAGTTACCACCGGGGAGCTGTTTTTT.